Below, 12 T cell receptor beta chains from the same sample are listed, as sequenced in a study of CD8+CD57+ T cells in acquired aplastic anemia. According to the study, genomic DNA was the template for TCR beta VDJ and CDR3 profiling. One entry per CDR3 protein, called by TCRdb with MiXCR from the reads. Of around 200,000 distinct CDR3 sequences listed, approximately 60% were seen once; the top ten hold 25% to 30%. Source material: sorted CD4+, CD8+, or CD8+CD57+ T cells (not recorded which) from PBMCs. The receptors derive from a human donor in good health.

The chain has TRBV2 and TRBJ1-1; D is possibly TRBD1 (5 bases). The CDR3 length is 14 residues. V lost 8 bases to trimming and J lost 7 bases, with 20 bases between them. In germline, CDR1 is SNHLY, CDR2 FYNNEI. The CDR3 is CASVWQGTYNEAFF. Here the CDR3 DNA reads TGTGCCAGCGTATGGCAGGGTACCTACAATGAAGCTTTCTTT. Based on the CDR3 plus reference TRBV2 and TRBJ1-1, the full variable domain is EPEVTQTPSHQVTQMGQEVILRCVPISNHLYFYWYRQILGQKVEFLVSFYNNEISEKSEIFDDQFSVERPDGSNFTLKIRSTKLEDSAMYFCASVWQGTYNEAFFGQGTRLTVV.

The chain employs TRBV5-1 and TRBJ2-7; 9 positions match TRBD1. This CDR3 has 14 residues. Per germline, CDR1 SGHRS and CDR2 YFSETQ. V shed 4 bases and J 3 bases; nucleotides not matched to a gene: 5. This chain's CDR3 is CASSRTGGGYEQYF. For the CDR3, the DNA is TGCGCCAGCAGCCGTACAGGGGGCGGCTACGAGCAGTACTTC. The variable domain in full, with the rest retrieved from reference TRBV5-1 and TRBJ2-7, is KAGVTQTPRYLIKTRGQQVTLSCSPISGHRSVSWYQQTPGQGLQFLFEYFSETQRNKGNFPGRFSGRQFSNSRSEMNVSTLELGDSALYLCASSRTGGGYEQYFGPGTRLTVT.

A note on this clonotype: A clone one base away is much larger, so this may be a read error. The chain recombines TRBV6-6 with TRBJ2-2; TRBD2 is a possible D gene (6 bases). This CDR3 comprises 15 residues. V lost 9 bases to trimming and J lost 0 bases, with 14 bases between them. The germline gives CDR1 MNHNY, CDR2 SVGAGI (reference sequence). CDR3 region: CARSIREANTGELFF. The CDR3 region has the DNA TGTGCCAGAAGTATAAGGGAGGCGAACACCGGGGAGCTGTTTTTT.

Ten or more counts support this clonotype. The gene calls are TRBV4-1 and TRBJ2-7; D unresolved. The germline gives CDR1 MGHRA, CDR2 YSYEKL. With 1 base removed from V and 3 bases from J, the gap between germline ends came to 7 bases. The length of the CDR3 is 13 residues. This chain's CDR3 is CASSQVLGYEQYF. CDR3 DNA sequence: TGCGCCAGCAGCCAAGTGCTGGGCTACGAGCAGTACTTC.

The rearrangement uses TRBV5-4 and TRBJ1-3; D unclear. The CDR3 is made up of 13 amino acids. Germline-derived CDR1 and CDR2 are SGHNT and YYREEE (reference sequence). The V end was cut by 0 bases, the J end by 8 bases, with 9 bases between. The CDR3 loop is CASSLGRADTIYF. As DNA, the CDR3 is TGTGCCAGCAGCTTGGGGAGGGCGGACACCATATATTTT.

This clonotype was detected ten times or more. The chain recombines TRBV29-1 with TRBJ2-7, with 7 bases aligning to TRBD1. Germline V gives CDR1 SQVTM, CDR2 ANQGSEA. This CDR3 has 15 residues. Unmatched junction bases numbered 9, after V lost 1 base and J lost 3 bases. The CDR3 spells CSVEAPTGTLYEQYF. CDR3 DNA sequence: TGCAGCGTTGAAGCGCCGACAGGGACCCTCTACGAGCAGTACTTC.

The V gene is TRBV7-9, the J gene TRBJ2-7, with TRBD1 as a possible D gene (5 bases). V lost 5 bases to trimming and J lost 0 bases, with 14 bases between them. This CDR3 has 15 amino acids. Germline V gives CDR1 SEHNR, CDR2 FQNEAQ (reference sequence). The CDR3 sequence is CASSHPAGHSYEQYF. For the CDR3, the DNA is TGTGCCAGCAGCCACCCAGCAGGGCACTCCTACGAGCAGTACTTC.

The chain uses TRBV7-6 and TRBJ1-2; TRBD1 agrees at 8 bases. Trimming at V came to 4 bases and at J to 4 bases, leaving 2 bases not matched to a gene. CDR1 and CDR2 (germline): SGHVS, FNYEAQ. CDR3 size: 13 residues. The chain's CDR3 is CASSYDRGYGYTF. CDR3 DNA sequence: TGTGCCAGCAGCTATGACAGGGGCTATGGCTACACCTTC.

The rearrangement joins TRBV4-2 to TRBJ2-7; the D is unclear. This CDR3 spans 13 amino acids. Per germline, CDR1 LGHNA and CDR2 YNFKEQ. Trimming pared 0 bases from V and 2 bases from J, leaving 5 bases between. The CDR3 DNA follows: TGTGCCAGCAGCCAAGACCGGGCCTACGAGCAGTACTTC. Protein product: CASSQDRAYEQYF.

The chain has TRBV7-2 and TRBJ2-3, with D perhaps assigned TRBD1 or TRBD2 (5 bases each). Germline V CDR1 and CDR2: SGHTA, FQGNSA. The CDR3 loop spans 14 amino acids. Trimming removed 3 bases from V and 4 bases from J, with 11 bases in between. CDR3 in amino acids: CASSLGDPADTQYF. Here the CDR3 DNA reads TGTGCCAGCAGCTTGGGGGATCCGGCAGATACGCAGTATTTT.

The chain links TRBV12-3 or TRBV12-4 to TRBJ1-1; weak D call: TRBD1 (5 bases). The ends were cut back, 4 bases at V and 0 bases at J, with 15 bases in the middle. The length of the CDR3 is 16 residues. The CDR3 reads CASSSLRDRLNTEAFF. The CDR3 region has the DNA TGTGCCAGCAGTTCACTCCGGGACCGATTGAACACTGAAGCTTTCTTT.

The chain carries TRBV5-1 and TRBJ1-1; TRBD1 matches 8 bases. Trimming cost V 4 bases and J 7 bases; bases outside gene matches: 6. Germline CDR1 is SGHRS and CDR2 is YFSETQ. The CDR3 is made up of 13 amino acids. The CDR3 region is CASSLTTGVEAFF. The CDR3 nucleotides are TGCGCCAGCAGCCTGACGACAGGGGTTGAAGCTTTCTTT.